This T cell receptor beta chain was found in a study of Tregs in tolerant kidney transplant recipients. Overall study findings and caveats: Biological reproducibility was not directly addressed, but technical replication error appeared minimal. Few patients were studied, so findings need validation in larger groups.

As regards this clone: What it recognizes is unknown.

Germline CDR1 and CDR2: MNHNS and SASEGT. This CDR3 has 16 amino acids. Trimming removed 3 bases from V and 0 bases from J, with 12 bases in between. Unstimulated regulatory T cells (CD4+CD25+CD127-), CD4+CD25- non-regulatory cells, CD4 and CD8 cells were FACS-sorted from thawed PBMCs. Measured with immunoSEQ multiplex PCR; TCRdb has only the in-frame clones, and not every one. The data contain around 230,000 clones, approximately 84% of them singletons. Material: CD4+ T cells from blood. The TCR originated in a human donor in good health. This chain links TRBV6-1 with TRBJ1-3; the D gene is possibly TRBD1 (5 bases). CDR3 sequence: CASSDGGWGSGNTIYF. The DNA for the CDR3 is TGTGCCAGCAGTGACGGGGGATGGGGCTCTGGAAACACCATATATTTT.